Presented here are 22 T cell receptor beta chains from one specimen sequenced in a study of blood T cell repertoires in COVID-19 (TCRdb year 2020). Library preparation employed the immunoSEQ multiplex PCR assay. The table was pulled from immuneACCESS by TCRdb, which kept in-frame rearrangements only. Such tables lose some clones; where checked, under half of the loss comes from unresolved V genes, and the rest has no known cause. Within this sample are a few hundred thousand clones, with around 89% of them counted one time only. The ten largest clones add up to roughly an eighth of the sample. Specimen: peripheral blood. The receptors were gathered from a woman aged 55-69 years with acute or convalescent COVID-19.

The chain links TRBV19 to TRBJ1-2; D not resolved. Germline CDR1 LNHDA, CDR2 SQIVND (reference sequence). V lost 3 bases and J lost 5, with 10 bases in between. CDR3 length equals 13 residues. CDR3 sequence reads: CASSMAGSYGYTF. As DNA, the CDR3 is TGTGCCAGTAGTATGGCAGGCTCTTATGGCTACACCTTC.

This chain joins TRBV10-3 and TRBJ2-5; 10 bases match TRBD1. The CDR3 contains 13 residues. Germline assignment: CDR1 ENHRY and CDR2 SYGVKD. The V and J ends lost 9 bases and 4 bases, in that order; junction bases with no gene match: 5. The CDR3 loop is CAISRDRGETQYF. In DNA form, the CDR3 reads TGTGCCATATCCCGGGACAGGGGAGAGACCCAGTACTTC.

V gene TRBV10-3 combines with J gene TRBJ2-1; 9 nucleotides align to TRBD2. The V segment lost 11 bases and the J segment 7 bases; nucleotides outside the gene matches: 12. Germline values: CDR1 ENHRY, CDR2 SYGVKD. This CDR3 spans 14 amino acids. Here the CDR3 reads CASRVLAGLNEQFF. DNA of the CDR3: TGTGCCTCCAGGGTCCTAGCGGGGTTGAATGAGCAGTTCTTC.

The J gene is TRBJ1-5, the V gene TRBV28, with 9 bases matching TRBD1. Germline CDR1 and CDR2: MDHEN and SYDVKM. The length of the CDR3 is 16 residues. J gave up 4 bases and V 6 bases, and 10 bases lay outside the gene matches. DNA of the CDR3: TGTGCCAGCAGCCTGTGGGGGGGGACAGGGAATCAGCCCCAGCATTTT. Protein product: CASSLWGGTGNQPQHF.

The chain's CDR3 is CASSTGAMNTEAFF. CDR3 DNA sequence: TGTGCCAGCAGTACAGGGGCCATGAACACTGAAGCTTTCTTT. This chain joins TRBV6-2 or TRBV6-3 and TRBJ1-1; 7 nucleotides line up with TRBD1. The CDR3 consists of 14 residues. V dropped 5 bases and J dropped 0; count of bases not matched to a gene: 3. The germline CDR1 and CDR2 sequences are MNHEY and SVGEGT.

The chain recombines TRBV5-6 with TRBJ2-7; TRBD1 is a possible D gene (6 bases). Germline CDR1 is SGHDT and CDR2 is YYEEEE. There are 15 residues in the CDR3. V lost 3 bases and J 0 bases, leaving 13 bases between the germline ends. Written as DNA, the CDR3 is TGTGCCAGCAGCTCAGGACAGCCGCCCTCCTACGAGCAGTACTTC. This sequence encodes CASSSGQPPSYEQYF.

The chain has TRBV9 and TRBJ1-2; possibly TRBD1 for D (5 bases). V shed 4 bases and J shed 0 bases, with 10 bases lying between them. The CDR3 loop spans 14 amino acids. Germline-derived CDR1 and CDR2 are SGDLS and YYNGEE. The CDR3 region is CASSRQTANYGYTF. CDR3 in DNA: TGTGCCAGCAGCCGACAGACAGCTAACTATGGCTACACCTTC.

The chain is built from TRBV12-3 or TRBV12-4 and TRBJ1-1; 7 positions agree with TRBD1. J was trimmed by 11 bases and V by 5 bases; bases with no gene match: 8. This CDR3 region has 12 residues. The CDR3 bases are TGTGCCAGCAGTCCACAGGGGCTCGATGCTTTCTTT. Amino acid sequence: CASSPQGLDAFF.

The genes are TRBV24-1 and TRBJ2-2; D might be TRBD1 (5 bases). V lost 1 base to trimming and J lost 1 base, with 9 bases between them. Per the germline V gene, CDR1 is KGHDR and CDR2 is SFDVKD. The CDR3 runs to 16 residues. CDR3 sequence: CATSDFIRGNTGELFF. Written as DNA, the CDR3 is TGTGCCACCAGTGATTTTATAAGGGGGAACACCGGGGAGCTGTTTTTT.

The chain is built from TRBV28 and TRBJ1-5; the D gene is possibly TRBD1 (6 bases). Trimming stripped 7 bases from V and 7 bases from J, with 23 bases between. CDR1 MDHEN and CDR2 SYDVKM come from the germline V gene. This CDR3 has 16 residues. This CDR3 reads CASTSFRDKGGQPQHF. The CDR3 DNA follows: TGTGCCAGCACCTCCTTCCGGGACAAAGGTGGACAGCCCCAGCATTTT.

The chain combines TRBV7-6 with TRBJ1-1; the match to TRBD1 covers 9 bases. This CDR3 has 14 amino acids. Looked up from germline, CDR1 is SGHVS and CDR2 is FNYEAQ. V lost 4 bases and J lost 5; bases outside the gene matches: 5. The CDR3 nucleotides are TGTGCCAGCAGCTACGGACAGGGGCGAACTGAAGCTTTCTTT. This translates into CASSYGQGRTEAFF.

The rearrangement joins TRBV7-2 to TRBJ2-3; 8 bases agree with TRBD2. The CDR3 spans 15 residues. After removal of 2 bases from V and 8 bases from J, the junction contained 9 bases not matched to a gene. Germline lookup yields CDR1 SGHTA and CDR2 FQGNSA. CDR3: CASSLPLDGGGTQYF. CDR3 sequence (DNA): TGTGCCAGCAGCTTACCCCTGGACGGGGGGGGTACGCAGTATTTT.

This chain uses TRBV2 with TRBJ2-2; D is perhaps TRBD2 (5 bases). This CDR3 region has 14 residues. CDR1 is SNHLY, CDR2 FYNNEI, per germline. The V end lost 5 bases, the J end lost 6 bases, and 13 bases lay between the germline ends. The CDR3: CASSQTRGSGELFF. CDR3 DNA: TGTGCCAGCAGTCAGACTCGGGGTTCCGGGGAGCTGTTTTTT.

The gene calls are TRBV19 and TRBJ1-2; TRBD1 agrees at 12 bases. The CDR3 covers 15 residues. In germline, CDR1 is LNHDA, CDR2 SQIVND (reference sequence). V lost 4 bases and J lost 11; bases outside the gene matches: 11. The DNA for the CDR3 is TGTGCCAGTAGTACCGCCGGGACAGGGGGCATGTGGTACACCTTC. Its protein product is CASSTAGTGGMWYTF.

The chain's CDR3 is CSATREKLFF. The CDR3 bases are TGCAGTGCAACCAGGGAAAAACTGTTTTTT. The chain combines TRBV20-1 with TRBJ1-4; no firm D call. V was trimmed by 6 bases and J by 8 bases, leaving 7 bases between them. The germline CDR1 and CDR2 sequences are DFQATT and SNEGSKA (reference sequence). CDR3 size: 10 residues.

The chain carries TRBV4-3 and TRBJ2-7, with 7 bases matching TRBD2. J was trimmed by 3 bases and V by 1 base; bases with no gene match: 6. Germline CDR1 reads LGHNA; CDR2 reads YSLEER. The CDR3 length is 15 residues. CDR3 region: CASSQVRLANYEQYF. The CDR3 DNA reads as TGCGCCAGCAGCCAAGTGAGACTAGCTAACTACGAGCAGTACTTC.

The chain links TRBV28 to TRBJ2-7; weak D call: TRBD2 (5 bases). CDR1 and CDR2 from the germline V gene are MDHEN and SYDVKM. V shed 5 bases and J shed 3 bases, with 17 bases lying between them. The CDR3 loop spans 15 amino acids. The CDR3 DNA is TGTGCCAGCAGTACTCCTAACCTCCGGGACTACGAGCAGTACTTC. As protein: CASSTPNLRDYEQYF.

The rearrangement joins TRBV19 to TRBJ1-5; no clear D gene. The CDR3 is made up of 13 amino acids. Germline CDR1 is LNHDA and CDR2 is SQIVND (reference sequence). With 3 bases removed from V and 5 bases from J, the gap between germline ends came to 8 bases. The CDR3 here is CASSMRWDQPQHF. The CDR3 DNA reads TGTGCCAGTAGTATGAGGTGGGATCAGCCCCAGCATTTT.

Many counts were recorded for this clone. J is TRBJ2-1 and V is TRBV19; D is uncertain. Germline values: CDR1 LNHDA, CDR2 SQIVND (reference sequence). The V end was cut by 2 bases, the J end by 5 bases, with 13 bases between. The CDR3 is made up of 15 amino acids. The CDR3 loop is CASSIYGLPNNEQFF. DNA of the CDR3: TGTGCCAGTAGTATATATGGGCTACCGAACAATGAGCAGTTCTTC.

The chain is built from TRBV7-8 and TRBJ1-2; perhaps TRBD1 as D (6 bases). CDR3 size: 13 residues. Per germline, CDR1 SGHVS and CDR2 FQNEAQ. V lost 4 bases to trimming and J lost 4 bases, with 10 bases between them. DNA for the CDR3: TGTGCCAGCAGCTCCCGGACAGTCTATGGCTACACCTTC. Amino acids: CASSSRTVYGYTF.

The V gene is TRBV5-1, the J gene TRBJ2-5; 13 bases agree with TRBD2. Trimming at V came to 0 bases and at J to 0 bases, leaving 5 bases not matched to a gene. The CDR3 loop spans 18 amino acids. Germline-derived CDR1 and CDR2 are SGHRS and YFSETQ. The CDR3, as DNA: TGCGCCAGCAGCTTGGGGACTAGCGGGAGAAGTAACCAAGAGACCCAGTACTTC. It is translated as CASSLGTSGRSNQETQYF.

This CDR3 reads CASSYSQRWNTEAFF. The CDR3 nucleotides are TGTGCCAGCAGTTACTCGCAGAGGTGGAACACTGAAGCTTTCTTT. The chain couples TRBV6-6 to TRBJ1-1, with unresolved D. The CDR3 sequence is 15 residues long. Germline CDR1 MNHNY, CDR2 SVGAGI (reference sequence). V lost 0 bases and J lost 1, with 9 bases in between.